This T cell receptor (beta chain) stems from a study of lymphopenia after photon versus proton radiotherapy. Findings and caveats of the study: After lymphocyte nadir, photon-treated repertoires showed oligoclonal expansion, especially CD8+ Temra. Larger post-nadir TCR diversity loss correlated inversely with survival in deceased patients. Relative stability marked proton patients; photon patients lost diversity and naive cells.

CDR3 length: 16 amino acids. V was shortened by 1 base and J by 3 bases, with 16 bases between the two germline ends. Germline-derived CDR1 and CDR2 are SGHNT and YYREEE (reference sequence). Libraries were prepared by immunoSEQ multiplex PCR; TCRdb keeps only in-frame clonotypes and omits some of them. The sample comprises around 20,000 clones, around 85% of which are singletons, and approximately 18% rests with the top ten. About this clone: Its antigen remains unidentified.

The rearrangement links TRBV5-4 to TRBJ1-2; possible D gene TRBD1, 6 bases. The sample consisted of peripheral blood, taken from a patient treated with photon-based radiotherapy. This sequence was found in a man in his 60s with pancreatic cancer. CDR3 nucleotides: TGTGCCAGCAGCTTGTCTCATCTTCCAGGGGACTATGGCTACACCTTC. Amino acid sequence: CASSLSHLPGDYGYTF.